What follows are 26 T cell receptor beta chains derived from one specimen sequenced in a study of follicular helper T cells after annual influenza vaccination. The table came from immunoSEQ multiplex PCR; TCRdb's copy has only in-frame clones and leaves some out. This table has about 6,600 clones, 75% to 90% appearing once. Time point described: 2015-2016 season, 7 days after influenza vaccination. The sample in question was CXCR5- memory CD4+ T cells sorted from blood, obtained 7 days after influenza vaccination. The receptors here all came from an adult who received the influenza vaccine.

The chain combines TRBV18 with TRBJ1-5; the match to TRBD1 covers 9 bases. The V and J ends lost 3 bases and 7 bases, in that order; junction bases with no gene match: 7. The CDR3 sequence is 15 residues long. In germline, CDR1 is KGHSH, CDR2 LQKENI. Here the CDR3 DNA reads TGTGCCAGCTCACCGGGACAGGGCAGAGACCAGCCCCAGCATTTT. Translation gives CASSPGQGRDQPQHF.

This chain uses TRBV7-3 with TRBJ1-1; weak D call: TRBD1 (5 bases). The length of the CDR3 is 13 residues. The germline CDR1 and CDR2 sequences are SGHTA and FQGTGA. The germline V and J ends were trimmed by 4 bases and 8 bases, with 14 bases remaining between them. In nucleotides, the CDR3 is TGTGCCAGCAGCTCGGAAACAGGACTCGAAGCTTTCTTT. Translated: CASSSETGLEAFF.

The V and J genes are TRBV19 and TRBJ1-2, with no clear D. The CDR3 contains 13 residues. V lost 3 bases to trimming and J lost 2 bases, with 7 bases between them. Germline V gene lookup returns CDR1 LNHDA and CDR2 SQIVND (reference sequence). CDR3 residues: CASSIANNYGYTF. CDR3 coding DNA: TGTGCCAGTAGTATTGCGAACAACTATGGCTACACCTTC. The full variable domain, with the rest looked up from reference TRBV19 and TRBJ1-2, is DGGITQSPKYLFRKEGQNVTLSCEQNLNHDAMYWYRQDPGQGLRLIYYSQIVNDFQKGDIAEGYSVSREKKESFPLTVTSAQKNPTAFYLCASSIANNYGYTFGSGTRLTVV.

This chain connects TRBV5-1 to TRBJ2-6, with TRBD1 matching over 8 bases. J was trimmed by 2 bases and V by 0 bases; bases with no gene match: 1. Germline V lookup: CDR1 SGHRS, CDR2 YFSETQ. The CDR3 consists of 16 residues. The CDR3 coding sequence is TGCGCCAGCAGCTTGGCACAGGGGGCTGGGGCCAACGTCCTGACTTTC. Translating it yields CASSLAQGAGANVLTF.

This chain connects TRBV9 to TRBJ1-4; the D gene is possibly TRBD1 (5 bases). V was pared by 3 bases and J by 7 bases, with 19 bases between. The CDR3 contains 16 residues. Germline assignment: CDR1 SGDLS and CDR2 YYNGEE. CDR3 sequence: CASSAGVGREGEKLFF. CDR3 in DNA: TGTGCCAGCAGCGCCGGGGTGGGCAGGGAAGGTGAAAAACTGTTTTTT.

The CDR3 DNA sequence: TGTGCCAGCAGCTTGGGGGGCCTCTCTGGAAACACCATATATTTT. It is translated as CASSLGGLSGNTIYF. V gene TRBV5-4 combines with J gene TRBJ1-3, with a weak D call TRBD1 (5 bases). The V end was cut by 0 bases, the J end by 0 bases, with 7 bases between. CDR3 length: 15 amino acids. Per germline, CDR1 SGHNT and CDR2 YYREEE (reference sequence).

The rearrangement joins TRBV4-1 to TRBJ2-1, with D uncertain. V lost 4 bases to trimming and J lost 9 bases, with 10 bases between them. Germline CDR1 reads MGHRA; CDR2 reads YSYEKL. This CDR3 region has 12 residues. Here the CDR3 reads CASSPRTGEQFF. The DNA for the CDR3 is TGCGCCAGCAGCCCGAGGACGGGTGAGCAGTTCTTC.

The chain is built from TRBV27 and TRBJ1-1, with no clear D. Per the germline V gene, CDR1 is MNHEY and CDR2 is SMNVEV (reference sequence). Trimming removed 0 bases from V and 4 bases from J, with 9 bases in between. The CDR3 contains 14 residues. The CDR3 nucleotides are TGTGCCAGCAGTTTATCCGCCCGGGGCACTGAAGCTTTCTTT. Amino acid sequence: CASSLSARGTEAFF.

The V gene is TRBV11-1, the J gene TRBJ1-1; weak D call: TRBD1 (5 bases). The CDR3 totals 14 residues. The V end was cut by 7 bases, the J end by 0 bases, with 12 bases between. Looked up from germline, CDR1 is SGHAT and CDR2 is FQDESV (reference sequence). The CDR3 here is CASTSGTVNTEAFF. The CDR3, as DNA: TGTGCCAGCACCTCGGGGACTGTGAACACTGAAGCTTTCTTT.

The chain carries TRBV18 and TRBJ2-1; TRBD2 matches at 13 bases. Germline CDR1 is KGHSH and CDR2 is LQKENI. This CDR3 is 19 amino acids long. J was trimmed by 6 bases and V by 3 bases; bases with no gene match: 14. CDR3: CASSPRGQAGTSGANEQFF. The CDR3, as DNA: TGTGCCAGCTCACCCCGGGGACAGGCCGGGACTAGCGGGGCCAATGAGCAGTTCTTC.

CDR3 sequence reads: CASSNPWGGAGGYTF. The CDR3 region has the DNA TGTGCCAGCAGCAACCCATGGGGGGGGGCAGGTGGCTACACCTTC. The gene calls are TRBV21-1 and TRBJ1-2. TRBV21-1 constitutes a pseudogene. This CDR3 region has 15 residues.

The chain joins TRBV7-2 to TRBJ2-1, with D unresolved. CDR1 is SGHTA, CDR2 FQGNSA, per germline. The V and J ends lost 6 bases and 0 bases respectively, with 15 bases between them. The CDR3 totals 16 residues. The CDR3 sequence is CASSRAIANSYNEQFF. The CDR3 nucleotides are TGTGCCAGCAGTCGGGCTATAGCAAACTCCTACAATGAGCAGTTCTTC.

The V call is TRBV12-5, the J call TRBJ1-4; the D gene is possibly TRBD1 (5 bases). Germline V gene lookup returns CDR1 LGHNT and CDR2 FRNRAP. The CDR3 has 17 amino acids. V was cut by 0 bases and J by 5 bases, with 16 bases left in between. This chain's CDR3 is CASGLVPFGAENEKLFF. The CDR3 DNA follows: TGTGCTAGTGGTTTGGTCCCCTTTGGGGCAGAAAATGAAAAACTGTTTTTT. The full variable domain, in which reference TRBV12-5 and TRBJ1-4 provide the parts outside the CDR3, is DARVTQTPRHKVTEMGQEVTMRCQPILGHNTVFWYRQTMMQGLELLAYFRNRAPLDDSGMPKDRFSAEMPDATLATLKIQPSEPRDSAVYFCASGLVPFGAENEKLFFGSGTQLSVL.

V gene TRBV7-9 combines with J gene TRBJ2-1; 8 bases agree with TRBD2. CDR1 and CDR2 from the germline V gene are SEHNR and FQNEAQ (reference sequence). The CDR3 runs to 15 residues. After removal of 2 bases from V and 3 bases from J, the junction contained 3 bases not matched to a gene. The CDR3 region is CASSLTAGGYNEQFF. Here the CDR3 DNA reads TGTGCCAGCAGCTTAACGGCGGGGGGCTACAATGAGCAGTTCTTC.

This chain uses TRBV5-5 with TRBJ1-5, with unresolved D. The V gene's germline CDR1 is SGHKS and CDR2 YYEKEE (reference sequence). Trimming stripped 2 bases from V and 0 bases from J, with 12 bases between. This CDR3 is built from 16 residues. The CDR3, as DNA: TGTGCCAGCAGCTTTTGGTGGACGGATAGCAATCAGCCCCAGCATTTT. It specifies CASSFWWTDSNQPQHF.

This chain links TRBV11-1 with TRBJ2-3; a possible D gene is TRBD1 (6 bases). The CDR3 runs to 16 residues. Germline V gives CDR1 SGHAT, CDR2 FQDESV (reference sequence). The V end was cut by 3 bases, the J end by 3 bases, with 16 bases between. CDR3 in amino acids: CASSFGNRVGTDTQYF. The CDR3 bases are TGTGCCAGCAGCTTCGGGAACAGGGTGGGGACAGATACGCAGTATTTT.

This clone has a handful of counts. This CDR3 reads CASSKPHPSRPYNEQFF. In DNA, the CDR3 is TGTGCCAGCAGCAAACCACACCCGAGTCGGCCCTACAATGAGCAGTTCTTC. This chain connects TRBV21-1 to TRBJ2-1. TRBV21-1 is assigned pseudogene status. The CDR3 covers 17 residues.

V and J are TRBV19 and TRBJ2-5, with 7 positions matching TRBD1. The germline gives CDR1 LNHDA, CDR2 SQIVND (reference sequence). This CDR3 is built from 13 residues. Trimming removed 4 bases from V and 5 bases from J; junction bases left unmatched: 4. CDR3 amino acids: CASSNRGRETQYF. CDR3 DNA sequence: TGTGCCAGTAGTAACAGGGGACGCGAGACCCAGTACTTC.

A word on this clone: This CDR3 fails to terminate in the conserved phenylalanine or tryptophan, so it likely reflects a read error. The DNA is left out, because the CDR3 cannot be placed on it with certainty; the CDR3 is given as TCRdb lists it. The chain couples TRBV5-6 to TRBJ1-2. The CDR3 region is 11 residues in length, termini included. Germline-derived CDR1 and CDR2 are SGHDT and YYEEEE. The CDR3 is CASSSDLAATL.

This clone was counted between two and nine times. The chain uses TRBV9 and TRBJ2-5, with D possibly being TRBD1 (5 bases). The CDR3 totals 16 residues. V shed 0 bases and J shed 0 bases, with 12 bases lying between them. Germline V lookup: CDR1 SGDLS, CDR2 YYNGEE. The CDR3 coding sequence is TGTGCCAGCAGCGTAGGTAATGGGGCCCACCAAGAGACCCAGTACTTC. This gives the protein CASSVGNGAHQETQYF.

The V call is TRBV11-3, the J call TRBJ1-6; D is undetermined. Germline V gene lookup returns CDR1 SGHNT and CDR2 YENEEA. This CDR3 region has 14 residues. Deletions cut 5 bases from V and 7 bases from J, with 12 bases between. CDR3 protein: CASSHRILNSPLHF. Here the CDR3 DNA reads TGTGCCAGCAGCCACAGAATTTTAAATTCACCCCTCCACTTT.

V and J are TRBV5-6 and TRBJ1-3; maybe TRBD1 (5 bases). In germline, CDR1 is SGHDT, CDR2 YYEEEE. CDR3 size: 14 residues. Trimming cost V 2 bases and J 2 bases, with 8 bases left between them. The CDR3 DNA follows: TGTGCCAGCAGCTTTCCAGGGACTGGAAACACCATATATTTT. Protein product: CASSFPGTGNTIYF.

V usage is TRBV5-6 and J usage is TRBJ1-3; TRBD1 matches at 7 bases. V was pared by 2 bases and J by 0 bases, with 5 bases of the junction left unmatched. Germline V gives CDR1 SGHDT, CDR2 YYEEEE. The CDR3 runs 16 residues. CDR3 sequence reads: CASSFFRGHSGNTIYF. In DNA form, the CDR3 reads TGTGCCAGCAGCTTTTTTAGGGGGCACTCTGGAAACACCATATATTTT.

J is TRBJ2-2 and V is TRBV4-1; 12 bases are a match to TRBD2. From germline, CDR1 is MGHRA and CDR2 YSYEKL. V shed 1 base, J shed 3 bases, and the junction held 3 bases outside the gene matches. The CDR3 is made up of 17 amino acids. The CDR3 region has the DNA TGCGCCAGCAGCCAAGTCAGGACTAGCGGGGACACCGGGGAGCTGTTTTTT. This encodes CASSQVRTSGDTGELFF.

The V call is TRBV7-2, the J call TRBJ1-1; 8 bases fit TRBD1. CDR3 length equals 15 residues. Unmatched junction bases numbered 5, after V lost 2 bases and J lost 3 bases. CDR1 is SGHTA and CDR2 is FQGNSA in the germline V gene. In DNA, the CDR3 is TGTGCCAGCAGCTTATCACAGGGGGTTTACACTGAAGCTTTCTTT. This encodes CASSLSQGVYTEAFF.

The chain recombines TRBV6-1 with TRBJ1-3; weak D call: TRBD1 (6 bases). Looked up from germline, CDR1 is MNHNS and CDR2 is SASEGT. The CDR3 is 14 residues long. V lost 5 bases, J lost 4 bases, and 12 bases lay in between. CDR3 residues: CASSSRGLGNTIYF. In DNA, the CDR3 is TGTGCCAGCAGTTCCAGGGGTTTGGGAAACACCATATATTTT.